This T cell receptor (beta chain) came from a study of blood T cell repertoires in COVID-19. Turning to the study itself: Spain, Italy and the United States supplied samples that represented acute and convalescent COVID-19. T cells, B-cell-depleted T cells, or PBMCs provided the cDNA or gDNA that served as material.

The table came from immunoSEQ multiplex PCR; TCRdb's copy has only in-frame clones and leaves some out. The data contain 130,000 to 150,000 clones, roughly 90% of them singletons. Germline V gene lookup returns CDR1 MNHEY and CDR2 SVGEGT. Trimming stripped 5 bases from V and 3 bases from J, with 16 bases between. CDR3 size: 15 residues. Sequencing used peripheral blood. The clonotype comes from an older man with acute or convalescent COVID-19. The rearrangement uses TRBV6-2 or TRBV6-3 and TRBJ1-1; a possible D gene is TRBD1 (6 bases). CDR3 in amino acids: CASSGPRGAYTEAFF. The CDR3 bases are TGTGCCAGCAGTGGCCCCAGGGGCGCATACACTGAAGCTTTCTTT.